Included here is one TCR beta chain sequence, with context. Its target is not known. The data were obtained in a study of CD4+ T cells in melanoma. Study-wide results and caveats: Reportedly, melanoma neoantigen-specific CD4+ T cells showed varied differentiation states. CD8+ T cell, macrophage and B cell function reportedly correlated with neoantigen-specific CD4+ T cells.

Produced via immunoSEQ multiplex PCR; TCRdb's table is partial and in-frame only. The table has more than 12,000 clones, about 60% seen once; the top ten hold roughly 13%. This CDR3 region has 18 residues. The chain has TRBV21-1 and TRBJ1-2. TRBV21-1 is annotated as a pseudogene. Sequencing was carried out using cells from a culture (not recorded whether cultured in vitro). The source of this sequence is a human donor with melanoma. The CDR3: CASSNGRGGGLKVDGYTF. The CDR3 DNA reads as TGTGCCAGCAGCAACGGCCGAGGGGGAGGTCTTAAGGTGGATGGCTACACCTTC.